The 30 T cell receptor beta chains below come from one sample, sequenced in a study of OX40 agonist ivuxolimab in advanced cancers. Assay: immunoSEQ multiplex PCR; the TCRdb copy retains only in-frame clones and omits some. The sample contains 60,000 to 90,000 clones, about 86% of which appear only once. The material sequenced was CD4+ or CD8+ T cells sorted from blood, taken in a trial of the OX40 agonist ivuxolimab. The receptors were sampled from an adult with an advanced solid tumor such as melanoma, head and neck, liver or kidney cancer.

This chain links TRBV6-6 with TRBJ1-2; 7 nucleotides line up with TRBD1. Germline CDR1 and CDR2: MNHNY and SVGAGI (reference sequence). This CDR3 is built from 14 residues. J lost 3 bases, V lost 4 bases, and 5 bases had no gene match. This chain's CDR3 is CASSSRTGDYGYTF. Here the CDR3 DNA reads TGTGCCAGCAGTTCTCGGACAGGAGACTATGGCTACACCTTC.

DNA for the CDR3: TGTGCGGCGGGGATCACTGAAGCTTTCTTT. This codes for CAAGITEAFF. The V and J genes are TRBV28 and TRBJ1-1; no reliable D call. There are 10 residues in the CDR3. Germline values: CDR1 MDHEN, CDR2 SYDVKM.

The CDR3 loop is CASSFGQIPGELFF. The CDR3 DNA is TGTGCCAGCAGCTTCGGACAGATCCCCGGGGAGCTGTTTTTT. V is TRBV7-8 and J is TRBJ2-2; a weak D match, TRBD1 (6 bases). CDR1 and CDR2 from the germline V gene are SGHVS and FQNEAQ. The CDR3 loop spans 14 amino acids. Trimming pared 3 bases from V and 6 bases from J, leaving 11 bases between.

This chain joins TRBV11-2 and TRBJ2-5; D not resolved. V was cut by 0 bases and J by 6 bases, with 2 bases left in between. The CDR3 is 11 residues long. The V gene's germline CDR1 is SGHAT and CDR2 FQNNGV. CDR3 residues: CASSLDKTQYF. The DNA of the CDR3 is TGTGCCAGCAGCTTAGATAAGACCCAGTACTTC.

The V call is TRBV20-1, the J call TRBJ2-7; TRBD1 is a possible D gene (5 bases). Germline V gene sequence: CDR1 DFQATT, CDR2 SNEGSKA (reference sequence). Trimming took off 6 bases at V and 4 bases at J, with 10 bases between the two ends. The CDR3 contains 11 residues. The CDR3 DNA follows: TGCAGTGCCACCCAGGGTTACGAGCAGTACTTC. Residues: CSATQGYEQYF.

The chain combines TRBV28 with TRBJ1-4, with TRBD1 matching 9 bases. The CDR3 runs to 15 residues. Germline CDR1 MDHEN, CDR2 SYDVKM. J was trimmed by 4 bases and V by 9 bases; bases with no gene match: 9. The CDR3 coding sequence is TGTGCCAGTAAAACAGGGGGCAGTAATAATGAAAAACTGTTTTTT. It yields the protein CASKTGGSNNEKLFF. Full variable domain (rest looked up from reference TRBV28 and TRBJ1-4): DVKVTQSSRYLVKRTGEKVFLECVQDMDHENMFWYRQDPGLGLRLIYFSYDVKMKEKGDIPEGYSVSREKKERFSLILESASTNQTSMYLCASKTGGSNNEKLFFGSGTQLSVL.

V gene TRBV6-1 combines with J gene TRBJ2-5; 7 bases fit TRBD2. V lost 6 bases to trimming and J lost 4 bases; unmatched junction nucleotides: 8. Germline CDR1 and CDR2: MNHNS and SASEGT. This CDR3 region has 14 residues. CDR3 nucleotide sequence: TGTGCCAGCAGGTCGGGGGGTAATTCAGAGACCCAGTACTTC. Protein product: CASRSGGNSETQYF.

Only one count was recorded for this clone. The V and J genes are TRBV19 and TRBJ2-2; D is ambiguous. The germline CDR1 and CDR2 sequences are LNHDA and SQIVND (reference sequence). V lost 7 bases to trimming and J lost 3 bases, with 9 bases between them. The length of the CDR3 is 13 residues. CDR3 sequence: CASTMGYTGELFF. In DNA form, the CDR3 reads TGTGCCAGTACCATGGGGTACACCGGGGAGCTGTTTTTT.

This clone has a handful of counts. CDR3: CAWGARRDTEAFF. The CDR3, as DNA: TGTGCCTGGGGGGCCCGGCGGGACACTGAAGCTTTCTTT. V usage is TRBV30 and J usage is TRBJ1-1, with TRBD1 as a possible D gene (5 bases). The CDR3 totals 13 residues. Germline lookup yields CDR1 GTSNPN and CDR2 SVGIG (reference sequence). Trimming took off 5 bases at V and 3 bases at J, with 13 bases between the two ends.

The genes are TRBV6-6 and TRBJ2-7; 7 bases are shared with TRBD1. The V gene end was trimmed by 8 bases and the J gene end by 2 bases; junction bases not matched to a gene: 12. The CDR3 has 15 amino acids. Germline V lookup: CDR1 MNHNY, CDR2 SVGAGI (reference sequence). The CDR3 sequence is CASSVPGQLTYEQYF. The CDR3 DNA sequence: TGTGCCAGCTCCGTTCCGGGACAGCTCACCTACGAGCAGTACTTC.

J is TRBJ2-3 and V is TRBV7-2; 7 bases match TRBD2. Germline trimming cut 1 base from V and 5 bases from J; bases unmatched to any gene: 6. The CDR3 is 15 amino acids. CDR1 SGHTA and CDR2 FQGNSA come from the germline V gene. As DNA, the CDR3 is TGTGCCAGCAGCTTAGATGGGCCGGGGGGAGATACGCAGTATTTT. It is translated as CASSLDGPGGDTQYF.

This chain joins TRBV7-9 and TRBJ1-4; D unresolved. V lost 5 bases, J lost 0 bases, and 10 bases lay in between. In germline, CDR1 is SEHNR, CDR2 FQNEAQ (reference sequence). CDR3 length: 15 amino acids. The CDR3 here is CASSKDRSTNEKLFF. The CDR3 nucleotides are TGTGCCAGCAGCAAGGACCGTTCAACTAATGAAAAACTGTTTTTT.

By its share, this clone is medium-sized. Here the CDR3 reads CASRVMASSSYEQYF. The CDR3 nucleotides are TGTGCCAGCAGGGTGATGGCATCGTCGTCCTACGAGCAGTACTTC. The chain uses TRBV7-8 and TRBJ2-7, with D unclear. Trimming took off 6 bases at V and 1 base at J, with 16 bases between the two ends. The CDR3 is 15 residues long. Germline V gene lookup returns CDR1 SGHVS and CDR2 FQNEAQ.

Only one count was recorded for this clone. The chain uses TRBV25-1 and TRBJ2-1, with D perhaps TRBD2 (6 bases). The V and J ends lost 2 bases and 3 bases respectively, with 11 bases between them. The CDR3 has 15 residues. Germline V gene sequence: CDR1 MGHDK, CDR2 SYGVNS. CDR3 residues: CASSELGTGYNEQFF. DNA of the CDR3: TGTGCCAGCAGTGAACTGGGGACTGGCTACAATGAGCAGTTCTTC. Together with reference TRBV25-1 and TRBJ2-1, the CDR3 gives the full variable domain: EADIYQTPRYLVIGTGKKITLECSQTMGHDKMYWYQQDPGMELHLIHYSYGVNSTEKGDLSSESTVSRIRTEHFPLTLESARPSHTSQYLCASSELGTGYNEQFFGPGTRLTVL.

The chain has TRBV7-2 and TRBJ2-4, with D maybe TRBD2 (6 bases). Trimming cost V 1 base and J 7 bases, with 17 bases left between them. Germline V gives CDR1 SGHTA, CDR2 FQGNSA. This CDR3 comprises 16 residues. The CDR3 nucleotides are TGTGCCAGCAGCTTAGGGCCGGGGAGGCCAGGTAACATTCAGTACTTC. This translates into CASSLGPGRPGNIQYF.

The chain uses TRBV11-2 and TRBJ2-1, with unresolved D. The germline gives CDR1 SGHAT, CDR2 FQNNGV. The V gene lost 1 base and the J gene lost 4 bases, with 11 bases spanning the gap. CDR3 length: 15 residues. CDR3 amino acids: CASSLVGPVYNEQFF. The CDR3 region has the DNA TGTGCCAGCAGCTTAGTTGGGCCAGTTTACAATGAGCAGTTCTTC.

The V gene is TRBV7-3, the J gene TRBJ2-5; D may be TRBD1 (6 bases). CDR3 length: 15 residues. Trimming pared 0 bases from V and 1 base from J, leaving 9 bases between. Germline values: CDR1 SGHTA, CDR2 FQGTGA. CDR3 region: CASSLTTGSQETQYF. CDR3 DNA: TGTGCCAGCAGCTTAACCACAGGGTCCCAAGAGACCCAGTACTTC.

This clone has just one count. The rearrangement uses TRBV7-2 and TRBJ2-3; D is unresolved. Per germline, CDR1 SGHTA and CDR2 FQGNSA. Trimming removed 4 bases from V and 2 bases from J, with 16 bases in between. The CDR3 is 16 residues long. CDR3 sequence reads: CASSSRPLLYTDTQYF. CDR3 nucleotide sequence: TGTGCCAGCAGCTCAAGGCCGTTGCTATACACAGATACGCAGTATTTT. The complete variable domain, with remaining parts taken from reference TRBV7-2 and TRBJ2-3, reads GAGVSQSPSNKVTEKGKDVELRCDPISGHTALYWYRQSLGQGLEFLIYFQGNSAPDKSGLPSDRFSAERTGGSVSTLTIQRTQQEDSAVYLCASSSRPLLYTDTQYFGPGTRLTVL.

The chain couples TRBV25-1 to TRBJ2-7; no clear D gene. The CDR3 spans 18 residues. Looked up from germline, CDR1 is MGHDK and CDR2 is SYGVNS. V shed 3 bases and J shed 1 base, with 22 bases lying between them. CDR3 region: CASSDEYDGFRESYEQYF. The CDR3 region has the DNA TGTGCCAGCAGTGATGAATACGACGGCTTCAGAGAATCCTACGAGCAGTACTTC.

The chain uses TRBV2 and TRBJ2-1; a weak D match, TRBD2 (5 bases). Trimming removed 6 bases at V and 5 bases at J, with 14 bases between. The CDR3 spans 14 residues. Germline lookup yields CDR1 SNHLY and CDR2 FYNNEI. The CDR3 sequence: CASRDSGVNNEQFF. The DNA of the CDR3 is TGTGCCAGCAGAGATTCCGGGGTAAACAATGAGCAGTTCTTC.

This clone occurred once. V and J are TRBV4-3 and TRBJ2-1; perhaps D is TRBD1 or TRBD2 (7 bases each). The ends were cut back, 4 bases at V and 8 bases at J, with 18 bases in the middle. The CDR3 totals 15 residues. The germline V gene encodes CDR1 LGHNA and CDR2 YSLEER. The DNA of the CDR3 is TGCGCCAGCAGCCGAGCGGGACAGCGAGTCGATGAGCAGTTCTTC. Its protein product is CASSRAGQRVDEQFF.

The genes are TRBV5-1 and TRBJ2-5; D possibly uses TRBD1 or TRBD2 (6 bases each). Germline V gives CDR1 SGHRS, CDR2 YFSETQ. The CDR3 is made up of 14 amino acids. V was trimmed by 3 bases and J by 5 bases, leaving 14 bases between them. The DNA of the CDR3 is TGCGCCAGCAGCTGGGGGGCTAGCAAGGAGACCCAGTACTTC. Translation: CASSWGASKETQYF.

This rearrangement joins TRBV14 to TRBJ2-5; D gene uncertain. Germline lookup yields CDR1 SGHDN and CDR2 FVKESK. The CDR3 runs 14 residues. V lost 1 base and J lost 9, with 15 bases in between. The CDR3 sequence is CASSQVRPPGSQYF. In DNA, the CDR3 is TGTGCCAGCAGCCAAGTAAGACCCCCAGGATCCCAGTACTTC. Based on the CDR3 plus reference TRBV14 and TRBJ2-5, the full variable domain is EAGVTQFPSHSVIEKGQTVTLRCDPISGHDNLYWYRRVMGKEIKFLLHFVKESKQDESGMPNNRFLAERTGGTYSTLKVQPAELEDSGVYFCASSQVRPPGSQYFGPGTRLLVL.

The CDR3 loop reads CASSRDGSSYEQYF. DNA for the CDR3: TGTGCCAGCAGCCGGGACGGGAGCTCCTACGAGCAGTACTTC. The chain carries TRBV7-6 and TRBJ2-5; D is perhaps TRBD2 (6 bases). The J call may be in error: the DNA end matches TRBJ2-7 better. The CDR3 is made up of 14 amino acids. Germline assignment: CDR1 SGHVS and CDR2 FNYEAQ.

This clone turned up a few times. The V and J genes are TRBV18 and TRBJ2-7, with TRBD1 matching over 7 bases. With V trimmed by 8 bases and J by 0 bases, 7 bases remained unmatched. Germline-derived CDR1 and CDR2 are KGHSH and LQKENI. This CDR3 contains 14 residues. CDR3 bases: TGTGCCAGCACGGGACAGTCCGTCTCCTACGAGCAGTACTTC. Residues: CASTGQSVSYEQYF.

This sequence joins TRBV30 and TRBJ1-1, with TRBD1 as a possible D gene (5 bases). CDR1 is GTSNPN and CDR2 is SVGIG in the germline V gene (reference sequence). The CDR3 has 14 amino acids. Trimming removed 3 bases at V and 3 bases at J, with 14 bases between. CDR3 nucleotides: TGTGCCTGGAGGACAGCACGAGGGGACACTGAAGCTTTCTTT. This gives the protein CAWRTARGDTEAFF.

The rearrangement joins TRBV7-9 to TRBJ2-3; 8 nucleotides line up with TRBD1. CDR1 SEHNR and CDR2 FQNEAQ come from the germline V gene (reference sequence). The CDR3 extends over 19 amino acids. With V trimmed by 0 bases and J by 1 base, 12 bases remained unmatched. The CDR3 DNA sequence: TGTGCCAGCAGCTTAGCCGTCAGGGGGCTATACGGCCGCACAGATACGCAGTATTTT. It encodes CASSLAVRGLYGRTDTQYF.

The rearrangement links TRBV18 to TRBJ2-5; D is uncertain. The CDR3 contains 13 residues. Germline V gene data show CDR1 as KGHSH and CDR2 as LQKENI. The germline V and J ends were trimmed by 3 bases and 4 bases, with 9 bases remaining between them. The CDR3 protein is CASSPGGSETQYF. The CDR3 nucleotides are TGTGCCAGCTCACCTGGCGGTTCAGAGACCCAGTACTTC.

This clone was recorded a few times. The chain links TRBV27 to TRBJ2-3; a possible D gene is TRBD2 (6 bases). The CDR3 runs to 14 residues. Germline lookup yields CDR1 MNHEY and CDR2 SMNVEV (reference sequence). The V end lost 7 bases, the J end lost 2 bases, and 13 bases lay between the germline ends. CDR3: CASTRWGDTDTQYF. DNA of the CDR3: TGTGCCAGCACTCGGTGGGGGGACACAGATACGCAGTATTTT.

In this sample, this clone turned up once. J is TRBJ2-7 and V is TRBV7-2; 9 nucleotides agree with TRBD1. Germline V gene lookup returns CDR1 SGHTA and CDR2 FQGNSA. The V gene end was trimmed by 1 base and the J gene end by 6 bases; junction bases not matched to a gene: 4. The CDR3 has 14 amino acids. The CDR3 DNA follows: TGTGCCAGCAGCTTAGTACAGGGGGCTCGCGAGCAGTACTTC. Its translation is CASSLVQGAREQYF.